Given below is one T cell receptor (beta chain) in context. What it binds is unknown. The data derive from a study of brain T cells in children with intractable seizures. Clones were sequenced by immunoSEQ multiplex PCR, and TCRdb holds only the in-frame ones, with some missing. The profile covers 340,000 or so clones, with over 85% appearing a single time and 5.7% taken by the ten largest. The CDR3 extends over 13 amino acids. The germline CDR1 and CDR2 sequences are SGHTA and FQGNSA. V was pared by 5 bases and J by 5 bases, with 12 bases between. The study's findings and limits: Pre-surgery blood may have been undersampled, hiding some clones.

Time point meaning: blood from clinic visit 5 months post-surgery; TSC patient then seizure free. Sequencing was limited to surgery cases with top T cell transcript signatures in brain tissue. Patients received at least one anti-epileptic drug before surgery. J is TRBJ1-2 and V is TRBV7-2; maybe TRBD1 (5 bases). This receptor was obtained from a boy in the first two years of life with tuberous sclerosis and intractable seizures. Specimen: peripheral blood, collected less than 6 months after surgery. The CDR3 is CASSGRDLYGYTF. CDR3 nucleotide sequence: TGTGCCAGCAGCGGGAGGGACCTTTATGGCTACACCTTC. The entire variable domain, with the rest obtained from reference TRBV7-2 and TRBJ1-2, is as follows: GAGVSQSPSNKVTEKGKDVELRCDPISGHTALYWYRQSLGQGLEFLIYFQGNSAPDKSGLPSDRFSAERTGGSVSTLTIQRTQQEDSAVYLCASSGRDLYGYTFGSGTRLTVV.